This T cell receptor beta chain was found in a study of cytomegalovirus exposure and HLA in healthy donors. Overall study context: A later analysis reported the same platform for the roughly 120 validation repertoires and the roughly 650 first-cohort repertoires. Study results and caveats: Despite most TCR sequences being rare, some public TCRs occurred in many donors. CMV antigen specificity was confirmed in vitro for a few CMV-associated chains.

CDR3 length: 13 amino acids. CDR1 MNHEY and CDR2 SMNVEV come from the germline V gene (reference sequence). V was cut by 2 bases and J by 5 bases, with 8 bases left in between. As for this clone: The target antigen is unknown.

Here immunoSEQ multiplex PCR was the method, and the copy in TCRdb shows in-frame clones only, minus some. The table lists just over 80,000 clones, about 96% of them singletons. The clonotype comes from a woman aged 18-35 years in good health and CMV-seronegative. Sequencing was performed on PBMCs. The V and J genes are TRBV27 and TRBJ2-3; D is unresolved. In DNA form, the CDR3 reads TGTGCCAGCAGTTTAGAGAGCGTAGATACGCAGTATTTT. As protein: CASSLESVDTQYF.